One and the same sample provided the 15 T cell receptor beta chains below, sequenced in a study of human T cells and chemical hapten exposure. Individual cDNA molecules had unique molecular identifiers attached to them by the library. In TCRdb, the reads were re-called with MiXCR into one record per CDR3 protein. The sample records some 1,700 distinct CDR3 sequences, approximately 50% being singletons. Documented treatment: therapeutic diphenylcyclopropenone sensitization with weekly scalp DPC. The material was whole blood, obtained before DPC sensitization or 2, 6, or about 24 weeks after (not recorded which). These receptors came from an adult with alopecia areata. Some clones in this sample may be carry-over from other donors' samples. This table probably holds off-target reads from a library built for another chain.

This chain links TRBV20-1 with TRBJ2-3, with TRBD2 identical over 8 bases. Per the germline V gene, CDR1 is DFQATT and CDR2 is SNEGSKA (reference sequence). V was clipped by 3 bases and J by 1 base; unmatched bases: 9. This CDR3 contains 16 residues. As DNA, the CDR3 is TGCAGTGCTAGCGCCTTGAGCGGGGGTCGCACAGATACGCAGTATTTT. Amino acids: CSASALSGGRTDTQYF.

The V and J genes are TRBV11-1 and TRBJ2-7; no clear D. The CDR3 sequence is 12 residues long. Germline V gene sequence: CDR1 SGHAT, CDR2 FQDESV (reference sequence). Trimming left V 0 bases short and J 2 bases short, with 2 bases between. This CDR3 is CASSLAPYEQYF. Written as DNA, the CDR3 is TGTGCCAGCAGCTTAGCGCCCTACGAGCAGTACTTC.

The chain has TRBV12-3 or TRBV12-4 and TRBJ1-1; D may be TRBD1 (6 bases). The CDR3 totals 17 residues. Trimming left V 6 bases short and J 6 bases short, with 26 bases between. The CDR3 nucleotides read TGTGCCAGCAGCCCCCCGCTGGGCCAGGGGAGTAGGGCTGAAGCTTTCTTT. Amino acid sequence: CASSPPLGQGSRAEAFF.

This chain connects TRBV28 to TRBJ2-4; TRBD1 aligns across 11 bases. The germline V gene has CDR1 MDHEN and CDR2 SYDVKM. The CDR3 has 17 residues. V shed 4 bases and J 3 bases; nucleotides not matched to a gene: 8. CDR3 sequence: CASSSAGTGGSKNIQYF. For the CDR3, the DNA is TGTGCCAGCAGTTCCGCTGGGACAGGGGGAAGCAAAAACATTCAGTACTTC.

V usage is TRBV29-1 and J usage is TRBJ1-3; D gene unclear. Between the trimmed V and J ends, which lost 3 bases and 2 bases, there was a span of 5 bases. This CDR3 has 12 residues. Germline lookup yields CDR1 SQVTM and CDR2 ANQGSEA. In DNA form, the CDR3 reads TGCAGCGTTGAGACGGCTGGAAACACCATATATTTT. Protein sequence: CSVETAGNTIYF.

The CDR3: CASSQPGRDYEQYF. As DNA, the CDR3 is TGTGCCAGCAGCCAACCGGGTCGGGACTACGAGCAGTACTTC. This chain uses TRBV3-1 with TRBJ2-7, with a tentative D call TRBD2 (5 bases). The V end was cut by 2 bases, the J end by 3 bases, with 11 bases between. Germline CDR1 reads LGHDT; CDR2 reads YNNKEL (reference sequence). There are 14 residues in the CDR3.

The V call is TRBV7-2, the J call TRBJ2-1; D gene unclear. The CDR3 contains 14 residues. CDR1 and CDR2 (germline): SGHTA, FQGNSA. The germline V and J ends were trimmed by 5 bases and 1 base, with 9 bases remaining between them. The CDR3 DNA is TGTGCCAGCAGCCCCCAACCATCCTACAATGAGCAGTTCTTC. Its protein is CASSPQPSYNEQFF.

Only a few counts were recorded for this clonotype. CDR3 sequence reads: CASSYPPGGHEQYF. Written as DNA, the CDR3 is TGTGCCAGCAGTTACCCCCCAGGGGGCCACGAGCAGTACTTC. V and J are TRBV6-2 or TRBV6-3 and TRBJ2-7; 8 bases map to TRBD1. CDR3 length: 14 residues. The germline CDR1 and CDR2 sequences are MNHEY and SVGEGT. Germline trimming cut 2 bases from V and 5 bases from J; bases unmatched to any gene: 5.

The rearrangement uses TRBV6-5 and TRBJ2-7; D is ambiguous. The CDR3 loop spans 16 amino acids. Between the trimmed V and J ends, which lost 2 bases and 3 bases, there was a span of 17 bases. The germline gives CDR1 MNHEY, CDR2 SVGAGI. In DNA form, the CDR3 reads TGTGCCAGCAGTTACGGACGGGCTTCTTTCCTCTACGAGCAGTACTTC. It specifies CASSYGRASFLYEQYF.

The V gene is TRBV18, the J gene TRBJ1-1; D gene uncertain. CDR3 length: 15 amino acids. In germline, CDR1 is KGHSH, CDR2 LQKENI. Trimming left V 0 bases short and J 0 bases short, with 8 bases between. CDR3 loop: CASSPPLGLNTEAFF. As DNA, the CDR3 is TGTGCCAGCTCACCACCGCTGGGATTGAACACTGAAGCTTTCTTT.

This clonotype qualifies as large. This rearrangement joins TRBV19 to TRBJ2-5; 7 positions match TRBD1. Germline CDR1 reads LNHDA; CDR2 reads SQIVND (reference sequence). The junction had 6 bases not matched to a gene; V was cut back by 4 bases and J by 4 bases. This CDR3 has 14 residues. The CDR3 coding sequence is TGTGCCAGTAGTACCAGGGGACAGAGAGAGACCCAGTACTTC. It translates to CASSTRGQRETQYF. The full variable domain, rest sourced from reference TRBV19 and TRBJ2-5, is DGGITQSPKYLFRKEGQNVTLSCEQNLNHDAMYWYRQDPGQGLRLIYYSQIVNDFQKGDIAEGYSVSREKKESFPLTVTSAQKNPTAFYLCASSTRGQRETQYFGPGTRLLVL.

This chain uses TRBV6-5 with TRBJ2-7; 7 bases align to TRBD2. The CDR3 totals 16 residues. Per germline, CDR1 MNHEY and CDR2 SVGAGI. Trimming removed 6 bases from V and 6 bases from J; junction bases left unmatched: 17. The CDR3, as DNA: TGTGCCAGCAGCTGGGGAGGGTACGGGGCTGGAGGCGAGCAGTACTTC. It is translated as CASSWGGYGAGGEQYF.

V and J are TRBV6-5 and TRBJ2-3, with 8 bases fitting TRBD2. The CDR3 sequence is 15 residues long. Germline V gene sequence: CDR1 MNHEY, CDR2 SVGAGI. The trim removed 4 bases at V and 2 bases at J, leaving 5 bases unmatched. DNA of the CDR3: TGTGCCAGCAGTTCCGGTAGCGGGGTCACAGATACGCAGTATTTT. This sequence encodes CASSSGSGVTDTQYF.

This sequence joins TRBV28 and TRBJ2-7; 9 nucleotides match TRBD1. V trimming: 3 bases; J trimming: 10 bases; junction bases outside the gene matches: 7. From germline, CDR1 is MDHEN and CDR2 SYDVKM. The CDR3 is made up of 13 amino acids. The CDR3 region is CASSFGTGSYQYF. Here the CDR3 DNA reads TGTGCCAGCAGTTTCGGGACAGGGTCTTACCAGTACTTC. Looking up the rest from reference TRBV28 and TRBJ2-7 gives the full variable domain: DVKVTQSSRYLVKRTGEKVFLECVQDMDHENMFWYRQDPGLGLRLIYFSYDVKMKEKGDIPEGYSVSREKKERFSLILESASTNQTSMYLCASSFGTGSYQYFGPGTRLTVT.

The V gene is TRBV27, the J gene TRBJ2-1; D is ambiguous. V lost 8 bases and J lost 6, with 11 bases in between. The CDR3 is made up of 12 amino acids. Germline-derived CDR1 and CDR2 are MNHEY and SMNVEV (reference sequence). CDR3 in DNA: TGTGCCAGCTTAAACCGGGCCAATGAGCAGTTCTTC. Its protein product is CASLNRANEQFF.